This TCR beta chain was captured in a study of blood T cell repertoires in COVID-19. Germline V gene lookup returns CDR1 WSHSY and CDR2 SAAADI. The V end was cut by 6 bases, the J end by 8 bases, with 22 bases between. The CDR3 runs 15 residues. Sequenced by immunoSEQ multiplex PCR; TCRdb stores in-frame clones only, minus some. Here the sample spans roughly 170,000 clones, around 85% being singletons. The source of this sequence is a man aged 65-85 years with active or convalescent COVID-19. The V gene is TRBV10-2, the J gene TRBJ1-2; possibly TRBD1 for D (6 bases). The sequenced material came from peripheral blood. CDR3 nucleotide sequence: TGCGCCAGCAGACAATATGGACAGACACTATGGGGCTACACCTTC. It specifies CASRQYGQTLWGYTF.